The 20 T cell receptor beta chains below all came from one sample that was sequenced in a study of blood T cell repertoires in COVID-19. Clones were read by immunoSEQ multiplex PCR, and TCRdb kept only the in-frame ones, dropping some. The profile shows around 160,000 clones, more than 85% of them singletons. Sequencing was performed on peripheral blood. These receptors all come from a man between 18 and 35 years old with acute or convalescent COVID-19.

V gene TRBV28 combines with J gene TRBJ2-2, with D possibly being TRBD1 (6 bases). The V end lost 6 bases, the J end lost 0 bases, and 11 bases lay between the germline ends. CDR1 is MDHEN, CDR2 SYDVKM, per germline. This CDR3 spans 15 amino acids. The DNA for the CDR3 is TGTGCCAGCAGCGCTGGGACAACGAACACCGGGGAGCTGTTTTTT. It specifies CASSAGTTNTGELFF.

This clone came up once. The V call is TRBV19, the J call TRBJ2-3, with unresolved D. Germline loops: CDR1 LNHDA, CDR2 SQIVND (reference sequence). Trimming removed 7 bases at V and 0 bases at J, with 11 bases between. The CDR3 contains 14 residues. CDR3 sequence: CASNRRPSTDTQYF. In nucleotides, the CDR3 is TGTGCCAGTAATCGCAGGCCGAGCACAGATACGCAGTATTTT.

This chain joins TRBV6-1 and TRBJ2-1; weak D call: TRBD1 (6 bases). This CDR3 spans 17 amino acids. The V gene's germline CDR1 is MNHNS and CDR2 SASEGT. Trimming left V 0 bases short and J 1 base short, with 13 bases between. In DNA form, the CDR3 reads TGTGCCAGCAGTGAAGCGCCGGCAGGGGATTCCTACAATGAGCAGTTCTTC. Protein product: CASSEAPAGDSYNEQFF.

The table lists this clone with a count of one. The chain is built from TRBV18 and TRBJ2-5; D gene ambiguous. V was cut by 6 bases and J by 1 base, with 9 bases left in between. Germline V gene sequence: CDR1 KGHSH, CDR2 LQKENI. The CDR3 spans 13 residues. CDR3 bases: TGTGCCAGCTCCGCGGTACCCCAAGAGACCCAGTACTTC. Its translation: CASSAVPQETQYF.

CDR3 amino acids: CASSFGQGVEAFF. The CDR3 DNA reads TGTGCCAGCAGTTTTGGCCAGGGCGTTGAAGCTTTCTTT. This rearrangement joins TRBV12-3 or TRBV12-4 to TRBJ1-1; tentative D call: TRBD1 (5 bases). The CDR3 is 13 amino acids. With 3 bases removed from V and 7 bases from J, the gap between germline ends came to 12 bases.

V is TRBV11-2 and J is TRBJ2-5; D gene uncertain. The CDR3 length is 14 residues. From germline, CDR1 is SGHAT and CDR2 FQNNGV. V lost 1 base, J lost 5 bases, and 11 bases lay in between. CDR3 DNA: TGTGCCAGCAGCTTAGGCGGCTATCCTGAGACCCAGTACTTC. Translating it yields CASSLGGYPETQYF.

The gene calls are TRBV7-2 and TRBJ2-2; TRBD2 might be the D (6 bases). Germline values: CDR1 SGHTA, CDR2 FQGNSA. Trimming left V 0 bases short and J 2 bases short, with 10 bases between. This CDR3 has 16 amino acids. Written as DNA, the CDR3 is TGTGCCAGCAGCTTAGCGGGCGGGGCAAACACCGGGGAGCTGTTTTTT. The encoded protein is CASSLAGGANTGELFF.

CDR3 amino acids: CASSSGRGPDEKLFF. Written as DNA, the CDR3 is TGTGCCAGCAGCTCCGGCAGGGGGCCTGATGAAAAACTGTTTTTT. The V gene is TRBV5-8, the J gene TRBJ1-4; TRBD1 agrees at 8 bases. The CDR3 is 15 amino acids. Trimming at V came to 3 bases and at J to 6 bases, leaving 7 bases not matched to a gene. Germline V gives CDR1 SGHTS, CDR2 YDEGEE.

This clone was detected a few times. The chain joins TRBV7-9 to TRBJ2-5, with D perhaps TRBD2 (5 bases). V was trimmed by 4 bases and J by 3 bases, leaving 15 bases between them. This CDR3 spans 15 amino acids. Germline V gives CDR1 SEHNR, CDR2 FQNEAQ (reference sequence). This CDR3 reads CASSSRPGSEETQYF. For the CDR3, the DNA is TGTGCCAGCAGCTCCCGGCCGGGATCCGAAGAGACCCAGTACTTC.

The V call is TRBV6-1, the J call TRBJ2-1, with a tentative D call TRBD1 (6 bases). Germline V gene data show CDR1 as MNHNS and CDR2 as SASEGT. Trimming removed 1 base at V and 6 bases at J, with 13 bases between. There are 15 residues in the CDR3. CDR3 sequence reads: CASSEVQGMGNEQFF. CDR3 sequence (DNA): TGTGCCAGCAGTGAAGTACAGGGAATGGGCAATGAGCAGTTCTTC.

V gene TRBV27 combines with J gene TRBJ2-5; D is uncertain. The germline CDR1 and CDR2 sequences are MNHEY and SMNVEV (reference sequence). Trimming removed 8 bases at V and 0 bases at J, with 10 bases between. The CDR3 loop spans 13 amino acids. In nucleotides, the CDR3 is TGTGCCAGCCGACACAAGTACCAAGAGACCCAGTACTTC. The encoded protein is CASRHKYQETQYF.

V gene TRBV7-8 combines with J gene TRBJ1-4, with 8 positions matching TRBD1. Germline trimming cut 3 bases from V and 5 bases from J; bases unmatched to any gene: 5. Per germline, CDR1 SGHVS and CDR2 FQNEAQ. The CDR3 loop spans 15 amino acids. The DNA for the CDR3 is TGTGCCAGCAGCTTCAGGGGGCTCTTGAATGAAAAACTGTTTTTT. Its translation is CASSFRGLLNEKLFF. Looking up the rest from reference TRBV7-8 and TRBJ1-4 gives the full variable domain: GAGVSQSPRYKVAKRGQDVALRCDPISGHVSLFWYQQALGQGPEFLTYFQNEAQLDKSGLPSDRFFAERPEGSVSTLKIQRTQQEDSAVYLCASSFRGLLNEKLFFGSGTQLSVL.

The chain links TRBV7-2 to TRBJ2-5, with unresolved D. Between the trimmed V and J ends, which lost 5 bases and 5 bases, there was a span of 9 bases. The CDR3 runs 12 residues. CDR1 is SGHTA, CDR2 FQGNSA, per germline. CDR3 residues: CASSHNAETQYF. As DNA, the CDR3 is TGTGCCAGCAGCCATAACGCGGAGACCCAGTACTTC. The complete variable domain, with remaining parts taken from reference TRBV7-2 and TRBJ2-5, reads GAGVSQSPSNKVTEKGKDVELRCDPISGHTALYWYRQSLGQGLEFLIYFQGNSAPDKSGLPSDRFSAERTGGSVSTLTIQRTQQEDSAVYLCASSHNAETQYFGPGTRLLVL.

The table lists this clone with a count of one. This chain links TRBV6-5 with TRBJ2-7; 11 bases fit TRBD1. The V and J ends lost 6 bases and 6 bases, in that order; junction bases with no gene match: 1. The length of the CDR3 is 12 residues. Germline CDR1 and CDR2: MNHEY and SVGAGI. This chain's CDR3 is CASRDRGLEQYF. CDR3 in DNA: TGTGCCAGCAGGGACAGGGGGCTCGAGCAGTACTTC.

The V call is TRBV4-1, the J call TRBJ2-2; D may be TRBD1 (5 bases). Germline CDR1 is MGHRA and CDR2 is YSYEKL. This CDR3 contains 13 residues. V lost 1 base, J lost 6 bases, and 6 bases lay in between. CDR3 coding DNA: TGCGCCAGCAGCCAAGCAGGGTCCGGGGAGCTGTTTTTT. Protein sequence: CASSQAGSGELFF.

This clone was detected only once. This sequence joins TRBV4-1 and TRBJ1-5; possible D gene TRBD1, 6 bases. CDR1 is MGHRA and CDR2 is YSYEKL in the germline V gene. This CDR3 has 16 residues. V lost 6 bases and J 2 bases, leaving 17 bases between the germline ends. CDR3 loop: CASRQIEAGGNQPQHF. The CDR3 DNA sequence: TGCGCCAGCAGGCAAATCGAGGCAGGGGGCAATCAGCCCCAGCATTTT.

The V gene is TRBV6-5, the J gene TRBJ2-3; tentative D call: TRBD2 (6 bases). V lost 7 bases and J lost 3, with 17 bases in between. This CDR3 is built from 15 residues. CDR1 is MNHEY, CDR2 SVGAGI, per germline. The CDR3 protein is CASKSRDFYTDTQYF. The CDR3 DNA is TGTGCCAGCAAATCTAGGGACTTCTATACAGATACGCAGTATTTT.

The V call is TRBV7-9, the J call TRBJ2-5; unclear D gene. CDR3 length equals 14 residues. Germline CDR1 is SEHNR and CDR2 is FQNEAQ (reference sequence). V was pared by 0 bases and J by 0 bases, with 5 bases between. CDR3 amino acids: CASSLAFNQETQYF. The CDR3 region has the DNA TGTGCCAGCAGCTTAGCTTTTAACCAAGAGACCCAGTACTTC.

This chain connects TRBV10-3 to TRBJ1-6; TRBD1 is a possible D gene (6 bases). In germline, CDR1 is ENHRY, CDR2 SYGVKD. V was trimmed by 10 bases and J by 9 bases, leaving 19 bases between them. This CDR3 spans 14 amino acids. The CDR3 DNA follows: TGTGCCACCCGTCGAGGGGGGGAAGGTTCACCCCTCCACTTT. It codes for CATRRGGEGSPLHF.

This clone was counted a single time. CDR3 sequence (DNA): TGCGCCAGCAGCTTGACTAGCGGGGGAGCTTACGAGCAGTACGTC. Amino acid sequence: CASSLTSGGAYEQYV. The chain has TRBV5-1 and TRBJ2-7; the match to TRBD2 covers 11 bases. Germline CDR1 is SGHRS and CDR2 is YFSETQ. V trimming: 1 base; J trimming: 4 bases; junction bases outside the gene matches: 4. This CDR3 spans 15 amino acids.